This TCR beta chain was profiled in a study of post-analysis software for immune sequencing data. Study-level background: Courses of disease covered relapsing-remitting, secondary progressive and progressive-relapsing multiple sclerosis.

This clonotype was found a few times. Its matching antigen is unknown. Germline V gene lookup returns CDR1 SGHRS and CDR2 YFSETQ. CDR3 length equals 12 residues. The V end was cut by 10 bases, the J end by 2 bases, with 12 bases between. Unique molecular identifiers tagged the TCR beta cDNA libraries. Input amounts of about 0.85 to 11 million T cells were used. These gave roughly 500,000 cDNA molecules, so each molecule approximated one T cell. TCRdb processed the PCR reads anew with MiXCR; each CDR3 protein has one entry. The table lists 700,000 to 800,000 distinct CDR3 sequences, 30% of them singletons. Regarding the study as a whole: Samples made in the same batch grouped tightly together by F measure. In multiple sclerosis, normalized Chao1 diversity was significantly below that of controls. There were about five TRBV segments more frequent in patients than controls, and TRBV5-6, TRBV5-1 and TRBV20-1 were among them.

Sequencing input: blood. The sequence was obtained from a girl under 18 with multiple sclerosis. V is TRBV5-1 and J is TRBJ2-5, with a possible D match to TRBD1 (7 bases). CDR3 amino acids: CAGGTDQETQYF. The CDR3 DNA is TGCGCCGGCGGGACAGATCAAGAGACCCAGTACTTC.